This is a list of T cell receptor beta chains from one sample in a study of T cells in Graves' hyperthyroidism and ophthalmopathy. TCRdb used MiXCR to reprocess the multiplex PCR reads, holding one entry per CDR3 protein. The repertoire holds 640,000 or so distinct CDR3 sequences, with over 12% as singletons. Sequencing was done on a sample of blood. Source of these receptors: a woman under 30 with Graves' ophthalmopathy. CDR3s include the opening cysteine and the closing phenylalanine or tryptophan. A D gene is named only where the DNA matches it firmly. Clone size appears in some rows only: once, few, many, or a class for an expanded clone.

j_gene	d_gene	abundance	v_gene	CDR3nt	CDR3aa
TRBJ2-7	-	many	TRBV5-6	TGTGCCAGCAGCTTAGTTCCGGGTTCCTACGAGCAGTACTTC	CASSLVPGSYEQYF
TRBJ2-1	-	many	TRBV7-6	TGTGCCAGCAGCTTTGGTAAGGAGCGGAGGTCTTACAATGAGCAGTTCTTC	CASSFGKERRSYNEQFF
TRBJ2-3	TRBD2	-	TRBV19	TGTGCCAGTAGTATACTAGCGGGAGTTACAGATACGCAGTATTTT	CASSILAGVTDTQYF
TRBJ1-4	TRBD1	few	TRBV6-1	TGTGCCAGCAGTCGAAACACCAGGGGGATCAGTGAAAAACTGTTTTTT	CASSRNTRGISEKLFF
TRBJ2-3	-	many	TRBV28	TGTGCCAGCAGGTTTGGGACCGACGTTACAGATACGCAGTATTTT	CASRFGTDVTDTQYF
TRBJ2-7	-	many	TRBV6-2/TRBV6-3	TGTGCCAGCAGCTCCCTAGGCGCCTACGAGCAGTACTTC	CASSSLGAYEQYF
TRBJ1-5	-	few	TRBV4-3	TGCGCCAGCAGCCTCAGGGTCAGGGACGCTCAGCCCCAGCATTTT	CASSLRVRDAQPQHF
TRBJ1-4	-	many	TRBV7-2	TGTGCCAGCAGCCCCCAGCCAGGGAATGAAAAACTGTTTTTT	CASSPQPGNEKLFF
TRBJ1-6	-	many	TRBV7-2	TGTGCCAGCAGCTTAGAACCGCATTCACCCCTCCACTTT	CASSLEPHSPLHF
TRBJ2-7	TRBD2	many	TRBV20-1	TGCAGTGCTAGAGATCTCAGGCGGGGGGCCCCTGTGGAGCAGTACTTC	CSARDLRRGAPVEQYF
TRBJ1-1	-	few	TRBV6-2/TRBV6-3	TGTGCCAGCAGTTATAGAGACAGGATTGAAGCTTTCTTT	CASSYRDRIEAFF
TRBJ2-1	-	many	TRBV27	TGTGCCAGCAGTTTTCGGGAAAATGAGCAGTTCTTC	CASSFRENEQFF
TRBJ1-1	TRBD1	many	TRBV12-3/TRBV12-4	TGTGCCAGCAGTTCGCGGGACAGGACCTACACTGAAGCTTTCTTT	CASSSRDRTYTEAFF
TRBJ1-4	-	-	TRBV4-3	TGCGCCAGCAGCCAGGGCTTGGGATCAACTAATGAAAAACTGTTTTTT	CASSQGLGSTNEKLFF
TRBJ1-4	-	-	TRBV27	TGTGCCAGCAGTTTATTACCCACCTACACGGGGATAGGAAATGAAAAACTGTTTTTT	CASSLLPTYTGIGNEKLFF
TRBJ2-5	-	many	TRBV11-3	TGTGCCAGCAGCTTAGGTCCAGGACAGCAAGAGACCCAGTACTTC	CASSLGPGQQETQYF
TRBJ2-2	TRBD1	-	TRBV27	TGTGCCAGCAGGCCCTCAGGGACAGGGGGCATCGGGGAGCTGTTTTTT	CASRPSGTGGIGELFF
TRBJ2-3	TRBD2	many	TRBV11-1	TGTGCCAGCAGCTCAAACTACCTAGCGGGTTACACAGATACGCAGTATTTT	CASSSNYLAGYTDTQYF
TRBJ1-1	-	-	TRBV6-1	TGTGCCAGCTCCGGGTCGGGGGACACTGAAGCTTTCTTT	CASSGSGDTEAFF
TRBJ1-2	-	-	TRBV2	TGTGCCAGCAGTGAAGCGCCGGGGGCTCGCTATGGCTACACCTTC	CASSEAPGARYGYTF
TRBJ2-7	-	many	TRBV7-9	TGTGCCAGCAGCTTAAAGACAGGCCTTTTGGGAGAGCAGTACTTC	CASSLKTGLLGEQYF
TRBJ2-7	-	few	TRBV20-1	TGCAGTGCTATCAACTACGGGGTCAGTCAAGACGAGCAGTACTTC	CSAINYGVSQDEQYF
TRBJ2-7	-	many	TRBV9	TGTGCCAGCAGCGTAATTGGGGGGAGCTACGAGCAGTACTTC	CASSVIGGSYEQYF
TRBJ2-1	TRBD2	many	TRBV10-3	TGTGCCATCAGTGAGAGGGGACTAGCGGGATACAATGAGCAGTTCTTC	CAISERGLAGYNEQFF
TRBJ2-3	TRBD2	many	TRBV5-8	TGTGCCAGCAGCTTGGAGGCGGGAGTAAGGGATACGCAGTATTTT	CASSLEAGVRDTQYF
TRBJ2-1	TRBD1	many	TRBV15	TGTGCCACCAGCGAGGACAGGGTGTACAATGAGCAGTTCTTC	CATSEDRVYNEQFF
TRBJ2-3	TRBD1	few	TRBV6-4	TGTGCCAGCAGTGCCGGGACAGAGAGCACAGATACGCAGTATTTT	CASSAGTESTDTQYF
TRBJ1-6	-	many	TRBV11-3	TGTGCCAGCACCCTAGAGAATTCACCCCTCCACTTT	CASTLENSPLHF
TRBJ1-5	-	few	TRBV19	TGTGCCAGTAGTATCTGGAGCAATCAGCCCCAGCATTTT	CASSIWSNQPQHF
TRBJ2-3	TRBD2	many	TRBV29-1	TGCAGCGTCCGTCTACTAGCGGTTAACACAGATACGCAGTATTTT	CSVRLLAVNTDTQYF
TRBJ2-7	-	many	TRBV14	TGTGCCAGCAGCCAAAAGATTCGTAGCTACGAGCAGTACTTC	CASSQKIRSYEQYF
TRBJ2-3	-	-	TRBV29-1	TGCAGCGTTGAGGACGAATCTAGCACAGATACGCAGTATTTT	CSVEDESSTDTQYF
TRBJ2-1	TRBD1	many	TRBV6-1	TGTGCCAGCAGTTCGAACAGGGGGCCTATCTACAATGAGCAGTTCTTC	CASSSNRGPIYNEQFF
TRBJ1-1	-	few	TRBV5-1	TGCGCCAGCAGCTTGGTCGGGGGGGAAGTTGAAGCTTTCTTT	CASSLVGGEVEAFF
TRBJ2-3	TRBD1	-	TRBV19	TGTGCCAGTAGGGGACAGGCCACAGATACGCAGTATTTT	CASRGQATDTQYF
TRBJ1-4	TRBD1	-	TRBV7-9	TGTGCCAGCAGCCCATGGACAGGTCGATATGCTAATGAAAAACTGTTTTTT	CASSPWTGRYANEKLFF
TRBJ1-1	TRBD1	many	TRBV2	TGTGCCAGCCTACAGGGGGCTCGAACTGAAGCTTTCTTT	CASLQGARTEAFF
TRBJ2-5	TRBD2	many	TRBV6-1	TGTGCCAGCAGTTCCGGAGGCTCCGGGACTAGCGGCCAAGAGACCCAGTACTTC	CASSSGGSGTSGQETQYF
TRBJ2-1	TRBD2	-	TRBV7-9	TGTGTCAGCAGCCCCCGGACTAGCGGGAGGGCCAATGAGCAGTTCTTC	CVSSPRTSGRANEQFF
TRBJ2-7	TRBD2	many	TRBV28	TGTGCCAGCAGTTTAATCCGCGGGAGCATCTACGAGCAGTACTTC	CASSLIRGSIYEQYF
TRBJ2-2	TRBD1	few	TRBV6-1	TGTGCCAGCAGTCGGACAGGACTCGGGGAGCTGTTTTTT	CASSRTGLGELFF
TRBJ1-5	-	many	TRBV2	TGTGCCAGCAGTAGGTCAGGGAGGCATCAGCCCCAGCATTTT	CASSRSGRHQPQHF
TRBJ2-3	-	-	TRBV7-9	TGTGCCAGCAGCAAGAGCGGGCTCACAGATACGCAGTATTTT	CASSKSGLTDTQYF
TRBJ2-5	-	many	TRBV2	TGTGCCAGCAGGGCCCCCATAGACAGACAAGAGACCCAGTACTTC	CASRAPIDRQETQYF
TRBJ1-2	-	-	TRBV27	TGTGCCAGCAGATTTAGGGGGGGGGGATATGGCTACACCTTC	CASRFRGGGYGYTF
TRBJ2-3	TRBD1	many	TRBV12-3/TRBV12-4	TGTGCCAGCAGCTACGGACAGGGCACAGATACGCAGTATTTT	CASSYGQGTDTQYF
TRBJ1-2	-	many	TRBV2	TGTGCCACCCCGACGGCAGAGGAGATCGACTATGGCTACACCTTC	CATPTAEEIDYGYTF
TRBJ1-6	-	few	TRBV2	TGTGCCAGCAGTGAAGATCGGGCAGCCAGTCCACCCCTCCACTTT	CASSEDRAASPPLHF
TRBJ1-5	-	few	TRBV18	TGTGCCAGCTCACCACGGGGCCTATATAGCAATCAGCCCCAGCATTTT	CASSPRGLYSNQPQHF
TRBJ2-7	TRBD2	many	TRBV30	TGTGCCTGGAGCACGGTAGCGGGACTAAGCGAGCAGTACTTC	CAWSTVAGLSEQYF
TRBJ2-1	-	-	TRBV4-1	TGCGCCAGCAGCCGCCTGAAACTAGCCACTAAGAATGAGCAGTTCTTC	CASSRLKLATKNEQFF
TRBJ2-3	TRBD1	few	TRBV29-1	TGCAGCGCCGACAGGGGGATTGGGGGAGGGCCGACAGATACGCAGTATTTT	CSADRGIGGGPTDTQYF
TRBJ2-7	TRBD1	many	TRBV28	TGTGCCAGCAGTGGGAAGGGACAGAGGGCCTACGAGCAGTACTTC	CASSGKGQRAYEQYF
TRBJ1-5	-	once	TRBV4-1	TGCGCCAGCAGCCAAACTTACCGGGGTACGAGCAATCAGCCCCAGCATTTT	CASSQTYRGTSNQPQHF
TRBJ2-7	TRBD1	many	TRBV6-2/TRBV6-3	TGTGCCAGCAGTTACGGGACAGGGGCAACCTACGAGCAGTACTTC	CASSYGTGATYEQYF
TRBJ2-6	-	many	TRBV6-5	TGTGCCAGCAGTTACAACTCTGGGGCCAACGTCCTGACTTTC	CASSYNSGANVLTF
TRBJ2-3	-	-	TRBV6-1	TGTGCCAGCAGTGAGGGACACCAACGAGGAGATACGCAGTATTTT	CASSEGHQRGDTQYF
TRBJ2-7	TRBD2	few	TRBV9	TGTGCCAGCAGCGTAACTCCTAGCGGGAACGAGCAGTACTTC	CASSVTPSGNEQYF
TRBJ1-1	-	-	TRBV28	TGTGCCAGCACTCACGGGGACGGGGGCACTGAAGCTTTCTTT	CASTHGDGGTEAFF